This T cell receptor (beta chain) was obtained from a study of T cell changes during pregnancy in multiple sclerosis. The CDR3 has 19 residues. V was clipped by 7 bases and J by 3 bases; unmatched bases: 17. Germline V gene lookup returns CDR1 SNHLY and CDR2 FYNNEI. Only in-frame clones appear in the TCRdb table, and some are missing; sequencing was by immunoSEQ multiplex PCR. Of about 77,000 clones listed, approximately 90% are singletons. The genes are TRBV2 and TRBJ2-3; 12 bases align to TRBD2. The material sequenced was peripheral blood, taken before pregnancy. This TCR was recovered from a female donor with multiple sclerosis, enrolled in a pregnancy study. The CDR3 protein is CASTGLAGPRPLSTDTQYF. The CDR3 DNA follows: TGTGCCAGCACCGGACTAGCGGGGCCCCGGCCACTATCAACAGATACGCAGTATTTT.